Detailed here is one T cell receptor (beta chain). As yet, its antigen is unknown. There are 14 residues in the CDR3. Trimming cost V 3 bases and J 1 base, with 9 bases left between them. CDR1 is SGHRS and CDR2 is YFSETQ in the germline V gene. This sample is part of a study of T cell responses to AZD1222 COVID-19 vaccine. The study's findings and limits: Spike-specific TCR breadth rose after two AZD1222 doses, and depth rose as well. Vaccine-associated CD4 TCRs spanned spike, dominant at 160-218 and 743-854. Repertoire sampling happened only post peak T cell response. Of the AZD1222 recipients, only six or seven were seropositive at baseline.

Profiled with immunoSEQ multiplex PCR; TCRdb holds only in-frame clones, not every one. The table includes roughly 97,000 clones, approximately 86% detected once. The sequenced sample was peripheral blood, obtained 28 days after the second dose of the MenACWY control vaccine. This chain links TRBV5-1 with TRBJ2-3; the D is unclear. This receptor was taken from an adult who received the MenACWY meningococcal vaccine as a control. The CDR3 nucleotides are TGCGCCAGCAGCTCATTTGACCGCACAGATACGCAGTATTTT. This translates into CASSSFDRTDTQYF.